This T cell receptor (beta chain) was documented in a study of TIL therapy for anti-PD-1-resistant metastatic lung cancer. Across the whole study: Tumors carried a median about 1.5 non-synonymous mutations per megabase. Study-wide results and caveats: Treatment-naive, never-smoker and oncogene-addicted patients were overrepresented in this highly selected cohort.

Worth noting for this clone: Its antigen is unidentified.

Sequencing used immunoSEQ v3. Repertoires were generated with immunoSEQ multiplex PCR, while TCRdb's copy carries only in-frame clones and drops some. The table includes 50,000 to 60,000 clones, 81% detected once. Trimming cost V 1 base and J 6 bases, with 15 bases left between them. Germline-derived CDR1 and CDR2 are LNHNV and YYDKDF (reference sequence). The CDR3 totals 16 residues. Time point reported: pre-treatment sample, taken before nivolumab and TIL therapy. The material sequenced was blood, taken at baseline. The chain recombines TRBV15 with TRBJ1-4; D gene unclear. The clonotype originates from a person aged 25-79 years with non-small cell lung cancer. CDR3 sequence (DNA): TGTGCCACCAGCAGAGGGGGTGAGGATGGGGATGAAAAACTGTTTTTT. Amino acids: CATSRGGEDGDEKLFF.